This TCR beta chain was retrieved from a study of OX40 agonist ivuxolimab in advanced cancers. Whole-study context: Across the patients, intravenous ivuxolimab was delivered every 2 weeks at 0.01 to 10 mg/kg. Three patients, one with hepatocellular carcinoma and two with cutaneous melanoma, responded partially.

Measured with immunoSEQ multiplex PCR; TCRdb has only the in-frame clones, and not every one. The sample has more than 50,000 clones, 75% to 80% seen once. CDR3 length equals 14 residues. Germline V gene sequence: CDR1 MNHNY, CDR2 SVGAGI (reference sequence). V was cut by 5 bases and J by 1 base, with 8 bases left in between. The V gene is TRBV6-6, the J gene TRBJ1-4; D ambiguous. This clonotype was obtained from an adult with an advanced solid tumor such as melanoma, head and neck, liver or kidney cancer. The source material was CD4+ or CD8+ T cells sorted from blood, sampled in a trial of the OX40 agonist ivuxolimab. In DNA, the CDR3 is TGTGCCAGCAGTGTCCGTGGAACTAATGAAAAACTGTTTTTT. This sequence encodes CASSVRGTNEKLFF.